This T cell receptor (beta chain) was obtained from a study of T-cell reconstitution after alpha-beta-depleted transplantation in children. Preparation of the TCRbeta library involved a method that used unique molecular identifiers. MiXCR, applied by TCRdb to the PCR reads, yields one record per CDR3 protein. The sample yields 200,000 to 250,000 distinct CDR3 sequences, roughly 25% seen once. Ten or more counts support this clonotype. Trimming pared 3 bases from V and 1 base from J, leaving 6 bases between. The CDR3 runs to 13 residues. Germline V gene lookup returns CDR1 SGHTA and CDR2 FQGNSA. This sample comprised PBMCs, obtained before TCRalphabeta/CD19-depleted stem cell transplant. The chain links TRBV7-2 to TRBJ1-1; no firm D call. This receptor was taken from a girl under 10 years old with Fanconi anemia, due to receive a stem cell transplant. The CDR3: CASSLYTNTEAFF. DNA of the CDR3: TGTGCCAGCAGCTTGTACACGAACACTGAAGCTTTCTTT.